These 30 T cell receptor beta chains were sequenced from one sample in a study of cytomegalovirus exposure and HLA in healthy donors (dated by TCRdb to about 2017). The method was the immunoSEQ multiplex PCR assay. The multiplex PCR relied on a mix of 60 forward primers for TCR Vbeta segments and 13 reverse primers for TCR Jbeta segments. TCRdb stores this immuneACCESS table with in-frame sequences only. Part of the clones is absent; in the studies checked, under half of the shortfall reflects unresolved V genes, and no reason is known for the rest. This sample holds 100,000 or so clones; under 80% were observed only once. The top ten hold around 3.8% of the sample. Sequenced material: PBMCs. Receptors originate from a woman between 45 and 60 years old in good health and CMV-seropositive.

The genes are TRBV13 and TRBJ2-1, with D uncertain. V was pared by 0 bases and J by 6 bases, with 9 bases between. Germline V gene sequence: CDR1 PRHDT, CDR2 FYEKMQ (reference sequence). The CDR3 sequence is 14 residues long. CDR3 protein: CASSLGGSSNEQFF. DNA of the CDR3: TGTGCCAGCAGCTTAGGGGGCAGCTCCAATGAGCAGTTCTTC. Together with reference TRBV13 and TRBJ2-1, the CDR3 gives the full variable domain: AAGVIQSPRHLIKEKRETATLKCYPIPRHDTVYWYQQGPGQDPQFLISFYEKMQSDKGSIPDRFSAQQFSDYHSELNMSSLELGDSALYFCASSLGGSSNEQFFGPGTRLTVL.

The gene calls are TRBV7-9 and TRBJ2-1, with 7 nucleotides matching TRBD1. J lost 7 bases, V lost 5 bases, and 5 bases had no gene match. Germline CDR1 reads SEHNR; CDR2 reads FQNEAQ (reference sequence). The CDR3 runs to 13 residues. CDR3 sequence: CASSPEGANEQFF. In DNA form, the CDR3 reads TGTGCCAGCAGCCCCGAGGGGGCGAATGAGCAGTTCTTC.

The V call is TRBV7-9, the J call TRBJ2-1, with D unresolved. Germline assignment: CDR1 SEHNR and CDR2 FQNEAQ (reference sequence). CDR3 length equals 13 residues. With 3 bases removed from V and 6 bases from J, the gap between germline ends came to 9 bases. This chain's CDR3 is CASSLERGNEQFF. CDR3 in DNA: TGTGCCAGCAGCTTGGAGCGCGGCAATGAGCAGTTCTTC.

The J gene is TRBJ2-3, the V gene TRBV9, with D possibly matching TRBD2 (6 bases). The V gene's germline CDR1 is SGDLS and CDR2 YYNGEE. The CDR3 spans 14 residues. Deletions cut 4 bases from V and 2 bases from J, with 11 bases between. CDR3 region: CASSPGDFTDTQYF. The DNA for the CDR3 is TGTGCCAGCAGCCCTGGGGACTTCACAGATACGCAGTATTTT.

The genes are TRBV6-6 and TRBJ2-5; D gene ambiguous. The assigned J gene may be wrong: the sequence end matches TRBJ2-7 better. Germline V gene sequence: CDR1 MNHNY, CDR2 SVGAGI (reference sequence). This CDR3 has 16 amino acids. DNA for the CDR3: TGTGCCAGCAGTTACTCGATGCGTAGCCAGACCTACGAGCAGTACTTC. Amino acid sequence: CASSYSMRSQTYEQYF.

The CDR3 sequence is CASSFIGTGVGLNTEAFF. The DNA for the CDR3 is TGTGCCAGCAGTTTTATAGGGACAGGTGTTGGGTTGAACACTGAAGCTTTCTTT. The chain is built from TRBV28 and TRBJ1-1, with 8 bases identical to TRBD1. CDR1 and CDR2 from the germline V gene are MDHEN and SYDVKM. J gave up 0 bases and V 3 bases, and 12 bases lay outside the gene matches. The CDR3 runs to 18 residues.

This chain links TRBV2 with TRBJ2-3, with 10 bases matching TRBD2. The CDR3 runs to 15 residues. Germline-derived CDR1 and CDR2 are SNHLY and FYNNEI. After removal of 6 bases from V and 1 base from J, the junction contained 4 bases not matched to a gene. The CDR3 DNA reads TGTGCCAGCAGCCTAGCGGGGGTGGGCACAGATACGCAGTATTTT. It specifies CASSLAGVGTDTQYF.

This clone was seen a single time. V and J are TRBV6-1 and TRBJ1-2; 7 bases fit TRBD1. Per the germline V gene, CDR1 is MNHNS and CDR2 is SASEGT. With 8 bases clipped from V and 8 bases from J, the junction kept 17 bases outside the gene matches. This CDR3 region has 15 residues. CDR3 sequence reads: CASDRGDQGVGGYTF. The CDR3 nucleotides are TGTGCCAGCGATCGGGGCGATCAGGGGGTTGGAGGCTACACCTTC.

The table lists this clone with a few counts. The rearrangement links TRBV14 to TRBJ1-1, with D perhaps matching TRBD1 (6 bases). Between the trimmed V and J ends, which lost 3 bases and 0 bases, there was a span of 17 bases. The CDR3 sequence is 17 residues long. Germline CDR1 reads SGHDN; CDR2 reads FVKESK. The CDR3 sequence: CASSQVYQGSMNTEAFF. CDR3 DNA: TGTGCCAGCAGCCAGGTTTATCAGGGGTCGATGAACACTGAAGCTTTCTTT.

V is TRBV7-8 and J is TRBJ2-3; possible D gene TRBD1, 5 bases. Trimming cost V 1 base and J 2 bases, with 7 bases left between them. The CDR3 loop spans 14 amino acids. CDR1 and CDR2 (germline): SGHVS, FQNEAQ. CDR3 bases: TGTGCCAGCAGCTTAGACAGGAACACAGATACGCAGTATTTT. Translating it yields CASSLDRNTDTQYF.

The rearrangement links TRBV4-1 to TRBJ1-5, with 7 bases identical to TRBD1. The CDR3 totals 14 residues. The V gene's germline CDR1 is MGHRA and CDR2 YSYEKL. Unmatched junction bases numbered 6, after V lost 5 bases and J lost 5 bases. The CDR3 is CASSMDRTYQPQHF. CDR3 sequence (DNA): TGCGCCAGCAGCATGGACAGGACATATCAGCCCCAGCATTTT.

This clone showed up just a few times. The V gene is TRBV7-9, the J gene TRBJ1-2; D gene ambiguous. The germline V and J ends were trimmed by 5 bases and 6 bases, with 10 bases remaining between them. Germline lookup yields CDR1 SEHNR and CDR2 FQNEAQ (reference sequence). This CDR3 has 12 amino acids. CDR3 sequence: CASSLTGNGYTF. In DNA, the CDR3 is TGTGCCAGCAGCCTAACGGGGAATGGCTACACCTTC.

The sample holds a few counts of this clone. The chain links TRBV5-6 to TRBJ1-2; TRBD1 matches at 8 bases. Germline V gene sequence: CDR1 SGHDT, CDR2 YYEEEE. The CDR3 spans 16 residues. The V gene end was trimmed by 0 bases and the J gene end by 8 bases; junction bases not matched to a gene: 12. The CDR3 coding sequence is TGTGCCAGCAGCTTGGACTTCTTGGACAGGGTAAACGGCTACACCTTC. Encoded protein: CASSLDFLDRVNGYTF.

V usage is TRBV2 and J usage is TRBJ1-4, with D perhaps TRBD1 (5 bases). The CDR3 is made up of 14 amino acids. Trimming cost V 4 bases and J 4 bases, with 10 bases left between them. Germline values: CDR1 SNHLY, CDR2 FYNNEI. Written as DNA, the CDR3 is TGTGCCAGCAGTGGGAGGGGAAATAATGAAAAACTGTTTTTT. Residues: CASSGRGNNEKLFF.

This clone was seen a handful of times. The CDR3 protein is CASSPIMAGPYNEQFF. In DNA form, the CDR3 reads TGTGCCAGCAGCCCAATAATGGCGGGGCCTTACAATGAGCAGTTCTTC. The rearrangement links TRBV7-6 to TRBJ2-1; D perhaps matches TRBD2 (6 bases). V was clipped by 5 bases and J by 4 bases, with 18 bases between them. CDR3 length equals 16 residues. Germline lookup yields CDR1 SGHVS and CDR2 FNYEAQ.

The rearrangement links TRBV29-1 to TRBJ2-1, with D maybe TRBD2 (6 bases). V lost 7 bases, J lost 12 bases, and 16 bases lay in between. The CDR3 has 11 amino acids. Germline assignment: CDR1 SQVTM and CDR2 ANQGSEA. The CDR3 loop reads CSARGGHGQFF. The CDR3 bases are TGCAGCGCCCGGGGAGGTCACGGGCAGTTCTTC.

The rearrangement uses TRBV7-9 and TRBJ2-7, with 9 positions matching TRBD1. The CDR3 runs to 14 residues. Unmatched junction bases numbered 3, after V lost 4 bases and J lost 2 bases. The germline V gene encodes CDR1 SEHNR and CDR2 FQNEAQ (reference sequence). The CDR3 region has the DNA TGTGCCAGCAGCTCGGGACAGGGCCCCTACGAGCAGTACTTC. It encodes CASSSGQGPYEQYF.

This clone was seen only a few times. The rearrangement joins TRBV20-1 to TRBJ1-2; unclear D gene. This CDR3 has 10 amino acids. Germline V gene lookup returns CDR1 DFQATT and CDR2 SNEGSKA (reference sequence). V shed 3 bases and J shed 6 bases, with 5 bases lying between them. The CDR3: CSARLDGYTF. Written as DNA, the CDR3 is TGCAGTGCTAGGCTAGATGGCTACACCTTC.

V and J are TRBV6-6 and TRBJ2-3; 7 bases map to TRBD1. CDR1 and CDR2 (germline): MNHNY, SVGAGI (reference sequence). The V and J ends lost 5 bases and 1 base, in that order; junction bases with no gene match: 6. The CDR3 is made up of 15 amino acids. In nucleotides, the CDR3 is TGTGCCAGCAGTCCCCAGGGGGAAGGCACAGATACGCAGTATTTT. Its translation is CASSPQGEGTDTQYF.

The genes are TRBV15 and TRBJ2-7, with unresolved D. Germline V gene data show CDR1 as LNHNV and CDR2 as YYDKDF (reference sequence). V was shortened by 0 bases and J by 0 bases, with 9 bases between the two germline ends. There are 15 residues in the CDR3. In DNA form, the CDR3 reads TGTGCCACCAGCAGAGACGGGTATTCCTCCTACGAGCAGTACTTC. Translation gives CATSRDGYSSYEQYF.

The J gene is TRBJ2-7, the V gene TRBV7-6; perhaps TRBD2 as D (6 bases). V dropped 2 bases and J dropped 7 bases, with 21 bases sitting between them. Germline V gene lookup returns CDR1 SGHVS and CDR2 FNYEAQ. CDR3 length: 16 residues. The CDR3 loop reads CASSLSVGGLTREQYF. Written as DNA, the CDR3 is TGTGCCAGCAGCTTATCGGTTGGGGGGTTAACAAGGGAGCAGTACTTC.

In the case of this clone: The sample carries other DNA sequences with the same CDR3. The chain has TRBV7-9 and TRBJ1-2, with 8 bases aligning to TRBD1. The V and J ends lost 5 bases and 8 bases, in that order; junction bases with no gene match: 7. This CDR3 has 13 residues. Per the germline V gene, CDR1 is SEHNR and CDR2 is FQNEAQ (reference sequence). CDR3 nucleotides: TGTGCCAGCAGCCCGACAGGGGATGGCGGCTACACCTTC. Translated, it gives CASSPTGDGGYTF.

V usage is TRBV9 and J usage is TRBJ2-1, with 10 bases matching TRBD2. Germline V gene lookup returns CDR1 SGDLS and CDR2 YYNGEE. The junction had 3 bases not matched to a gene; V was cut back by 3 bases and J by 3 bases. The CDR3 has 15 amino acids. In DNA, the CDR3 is TGTGCCAGCAGCGAACTAGCGGGGAGCTACAATGAGCAGTTCTTC. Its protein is CASSELAGSYNEQFF.

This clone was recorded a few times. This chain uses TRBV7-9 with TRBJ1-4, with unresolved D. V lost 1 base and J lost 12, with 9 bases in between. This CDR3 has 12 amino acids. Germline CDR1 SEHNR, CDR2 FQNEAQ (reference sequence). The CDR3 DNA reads TGTGCCAGCAGCTTAGGGGCCGGGGAACTGTTTTTT. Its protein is CASSLGAGELFF. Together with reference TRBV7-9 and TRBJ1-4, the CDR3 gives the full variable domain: DTGVSQNPRHKITKRGQNVTFRCDPISEHNRLYWYRQTLGQGPEFLTYFQNEAQLEKSRLLSDRFSAERPKGSFSTLEIQRTEQGDSAMYLCASSLGAGELFFGSGTQLSVL.

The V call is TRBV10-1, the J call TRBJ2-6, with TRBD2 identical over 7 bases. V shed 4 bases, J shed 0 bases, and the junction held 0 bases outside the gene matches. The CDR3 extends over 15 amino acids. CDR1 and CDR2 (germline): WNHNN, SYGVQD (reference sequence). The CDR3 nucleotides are TGCGCCAGCAGTGCGGGGGGCTCTGGGGCCAACGTCCTGACTTTC. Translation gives CASSAGGSGANVLTF.

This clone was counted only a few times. The CDR3 region has the DNA TGTGCCTGGAGTGCGGACAGGGCGGTAGGAAACACCATATATTTT. This translates into CAWSADRAVGNTIYF. The chain links TRBV30 to TRBJ1-3; TRBD1 matches 8 bases. V shed 1 base and J 4 bases; nucleotides not matched to a gene: 6. The CDR3 runs to 15 residues. Germline loops: CDR1 GTSNPN, CDR2 SVGIG (reference sequence).

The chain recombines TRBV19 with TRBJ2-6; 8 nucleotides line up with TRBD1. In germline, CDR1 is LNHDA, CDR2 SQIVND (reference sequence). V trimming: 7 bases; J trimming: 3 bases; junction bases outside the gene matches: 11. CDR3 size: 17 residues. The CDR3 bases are TGTGCCAGTACGACTGGACAGGGTGCGTTTGGGGCCAACGTCCTGACTTTC. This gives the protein CASTTGQGAFGANVLTF.

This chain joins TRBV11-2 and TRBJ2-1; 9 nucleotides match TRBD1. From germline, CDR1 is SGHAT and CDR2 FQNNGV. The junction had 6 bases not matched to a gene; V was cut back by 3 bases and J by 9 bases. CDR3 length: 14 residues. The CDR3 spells CASSFETGGSEQFF. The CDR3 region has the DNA TGTGCCAGCAGCTTTGAGACAGGGGGGAGTGAGCAGTTCTTC.

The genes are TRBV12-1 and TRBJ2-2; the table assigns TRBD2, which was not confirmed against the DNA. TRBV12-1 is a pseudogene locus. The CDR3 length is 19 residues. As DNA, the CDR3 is TGTGCCAGCAGCTTTTCCTGCCGGGGACTAGCATCGGACACCGGGGAGCTGTTTTTT. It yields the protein CASSFSCRGLASDTGELFF.

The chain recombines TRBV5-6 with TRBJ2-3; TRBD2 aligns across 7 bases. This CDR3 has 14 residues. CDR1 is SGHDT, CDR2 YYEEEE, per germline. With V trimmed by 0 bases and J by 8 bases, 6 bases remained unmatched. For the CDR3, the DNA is TGTGCCAGCAGCTTGGCCGAGGAGCGGGGTACGCAGTATTTT. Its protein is CASSLAEERGTQYF. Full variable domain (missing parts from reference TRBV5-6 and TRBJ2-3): DAGVTQSPTHLIKTRGQQVTLRCSPKSGHDTVSWYQQALGQGPQFIFQYYEEEERQRGNFPDRFSGHQFPNYSSELNVNALLLGDSALYLCASSLAEERGTQYFGPGTRLTVL.